The subject of this entry is one TCR beta chain. The data were obtained in a study of cytomegalovirus exposure and HLA in healthy donors. The CDR3 consists of 13 residues. The J segment lost 7 bases and the V segment lost 0 bases, leaving 1 base of the junction unmatched. Germline-derived CDR1 and CDR2 are LGHNT and FRNRAP. PCR amplification relied on 60 Vbeta primers (plus 13 Jbeta primers). Sequenced by immunoSEQ multiplex PCR; TCRdb stores in-frame clones only, minus some. This sample has some 180,000 clones, with around 80% found just once. The J gene is TRBJ1-1, the V gene TRBV12-5; 8 nucleotides match TRBD1. Specimen: PBMCs. The TCR sequence derives from a man between 18 and 29 years old in good health and CMV-seronegative. CDR3 residues: CASGLVQGVEAFF. CDR3 nucleotides: TGTGCTAGTGGTTTGGTACAGGGGGTTGAAGCTTTCTTT. Full variable domain (missing parts from reference TRBV12-5 and TRBJ1-1): DARVTQTPRHKVTEMGQEVTMRCQPILGHNTVFWYRQTMMQGLELLAYFRNRAPLDDSGMPKDRFSAEMPDATLATLKIQPSEPRDSAVYFCASGLVQGVEAFFGQGTRLTVV.